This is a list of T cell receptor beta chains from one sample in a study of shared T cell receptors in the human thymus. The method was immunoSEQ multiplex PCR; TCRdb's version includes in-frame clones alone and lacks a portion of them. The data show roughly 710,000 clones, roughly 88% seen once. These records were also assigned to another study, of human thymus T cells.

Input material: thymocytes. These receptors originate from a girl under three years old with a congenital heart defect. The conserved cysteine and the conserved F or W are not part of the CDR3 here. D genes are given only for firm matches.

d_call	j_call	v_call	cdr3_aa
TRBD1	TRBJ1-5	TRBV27	ASSSNPTGSGFGNQPQH
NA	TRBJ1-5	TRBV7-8	ASSLGRGSGNQPQH
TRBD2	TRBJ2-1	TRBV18	ASSPPYRSSGGGKSNEQF
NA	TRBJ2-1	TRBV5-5	ASSFVAGLDNEQF
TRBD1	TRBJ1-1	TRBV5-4	ASSPRTGTGGNTEAF
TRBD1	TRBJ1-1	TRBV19	ASSHPGQGIGNTEAF
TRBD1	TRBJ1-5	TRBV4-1	ASSHEPGTAQQPQH
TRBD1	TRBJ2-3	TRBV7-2	ASSPRQGDSTDTQY
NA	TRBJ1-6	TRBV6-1	ASISQGNSPLH
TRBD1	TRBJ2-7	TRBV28	ASRLNAGTGTYEQY
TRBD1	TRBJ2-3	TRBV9	ASSGQGGIRNTQY
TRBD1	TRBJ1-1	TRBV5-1	ASSLVPTGTAEAF
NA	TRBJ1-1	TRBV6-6	ASMGGADTEAF
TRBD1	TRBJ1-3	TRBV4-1	ASSHGFARGPTGSFGNTIY
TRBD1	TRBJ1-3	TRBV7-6	ASSSPRDRRGNTIY
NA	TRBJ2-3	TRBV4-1	ASSQERGSTQY
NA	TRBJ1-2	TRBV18	ASSLAGGYYGYT
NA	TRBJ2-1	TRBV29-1	SVEGRLRRPYNEQF
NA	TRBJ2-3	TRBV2	ASSHSFQTASTDTQY
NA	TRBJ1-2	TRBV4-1	ASSQDASRLTSYT
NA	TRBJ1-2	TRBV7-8	ASSLAPTGGYGYT
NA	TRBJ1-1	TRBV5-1	ASSLAPGHPTRNTEAF
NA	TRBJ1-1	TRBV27	ASSLLGDTEAF
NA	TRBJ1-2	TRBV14	ASSQARLSGYT
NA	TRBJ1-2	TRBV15	ATSPQGFLTRSGYT
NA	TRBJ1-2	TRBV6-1	ASLLVRGFGYGYT
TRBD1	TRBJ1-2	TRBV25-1	ASRTGAGPYGYT
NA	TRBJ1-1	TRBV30	AWRGPFNTEAF
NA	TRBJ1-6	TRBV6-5	ASREGNSPLH
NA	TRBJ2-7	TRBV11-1	ASSLSRASYEQY
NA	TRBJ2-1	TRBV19	ASSDRTVRDNEQF
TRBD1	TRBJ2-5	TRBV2	ASSEVSGTGLSYQETQY
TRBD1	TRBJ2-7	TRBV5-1	ASSPGQVGTEQY
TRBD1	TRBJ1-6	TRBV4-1	ASTRDRGYVDSPLH
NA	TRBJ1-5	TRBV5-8	ASSLGSGGAEPQH
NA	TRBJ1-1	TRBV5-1	ASSLDWVAQGQAF
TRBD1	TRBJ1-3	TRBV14	ASSPMTGTGNTIY
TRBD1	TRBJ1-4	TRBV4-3	ASSQIFKRGRTPHNNEKLF
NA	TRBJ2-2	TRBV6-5	ASSSRTVNTGELF
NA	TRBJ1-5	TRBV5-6	ASSLIGEGNQPQH
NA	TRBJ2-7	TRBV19	ASSRGHSPTGEQY
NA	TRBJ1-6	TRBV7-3	ASSLKGRTRDRPPLH
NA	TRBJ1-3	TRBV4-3	ASSQEWAVLSGNTIY
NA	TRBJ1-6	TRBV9	ASSVTGQHSPLH
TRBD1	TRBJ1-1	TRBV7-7	ASSLGQGLGDTEAF